The 32 T cell receptor beta chains presented below share a single source sample, sequenced in a study of shared clonotypes between healthy human individuals. Sequenced by immunoSEQ multiplex PCR; TCRdb stores in-frame clones only, minus some. Found here are hundreds of thousands of clones, 96% of them singletons; the top ten hold approximately 0.1%. Naive CD8 cells comprised CD45RO-negative, CCR7-positively selected cells, excluding terminally differentiated effector memory CD45RA+ cells. Material: naive CD8+ T cells sorted from blood. The source of these receptors is a woman in her 30s in good health.

The chain has TRBV6-5 and TRBJ1-4; D gene unclear. The V gene's germline CDR1 is MNHEY and CDR2 SVGAGI. With 5 bases removed from V and 6 bases from J, the gap between germline ends came to 13 bases. CDR3 length: 14 amino acids. In DNA, the CDR3 is TGTGCCAGCAGTATGGCCTGGGAGGATGAAAAACTGTTTTTT. This encodes CASSMAWEDEKLFF.

This sequence joins TRBV28 and TRBJ1-1, with D possibly being TRBD1 (5 bases). In germline, CDR1 is MDHEN, CDR2 SYDVKM. The CDR3 runs 11 residues. The V and J ends lost 5 bases and 11 bases respectively, with 12 bases between them. DNA of the CDR3: TGTGCCAGCAGTCCTTGGGGGGACGCTTTCTTT. It specifies CASSPWGDAFF.

The rearrangement links TRBV11-2 to TRBJ1-3, with D maybe TRBD1 (5 bases). The CDR3 totals 15 residues. V was clipped by 5 bases and J by 0 bases, with 11 bases between them. The V gene's germline CDR1 is SGHAT and CDR2 FQNNGV. The CDR3 sequence: CASSTGLSSGNTIYF. In DNA form, the CDR3 reads TGTGCCAGCAGCACGGGACTCAGCTCTGGAAACACCATATATTTT.

This chain joins TRBV4-2 and TRBJ2-7; D is ambiguous. V dropped 0 bases and J dropped 2 bases, with 8 bases sitting between them. CDR3 size: 14 residues. CDR1 is LGHNA, CDR2 YNFKEQ, per germline. CDR3 loop: CASSQDQGPYEQYF. CDR3 nucleotide sequence: TGTGCCAGCAGCCAAGATCAAGGACCCTACGAGCAGTACTTC.

The V gene is TRBV6-6, the J gene TRBJ2-7; 8 bases map to TRBD1. CDR3 length equals 14 residues. The J segment lost 2 bases and the V segment lost 5 bases, leaving 5 bases of the junction unmatched. Germline CDR1 MNHNY, CDR2 SVGAGI (reference sequence). The CDR3 protein is CASSTGGSAYEQYF. The DNA of the CDR3 is TGTGCCAGCAGTACAGGGGGGTCCGCCTACGAGCAGTACTTC.

V and J are TRBV5-4 and TRBJ2-5; no firm D call. The germline gives CDR1 SGHNT, CDR2 YYREEE (reference sequence). Trimming cost V 0 bases and J 5 bases, with 17 bases left between them. CDR3 length: 16 residues. The CDR3 DNA follows: TGTGCCAGCAGCTTGGCCAGTGGACGGAATTGGGAGACCCAGTACTTC. It is translated as CASSLASGRNWETQYF. The full variable domain, its missing parts supplied by reference TRBV5-4 and TRBJ2-5, is ETGVTQSPTHLIKTRGQQVTLRCSSQSGHNTVSWYQQALGQGPQFIFQYYREEENGRGNFPPRFSGLQFPNYSSELNVNALELDDSALYLCASSLASGRNWETQYFGPGTRLLVL.

The chain couples TRBV6-5 to TRBJ1-1; D is possibly TRBD1 (5 bases). V gave up 0 bases and J gave up 6 bases, with 11 bases separating them. Per the germline V gene, CDR1 is MNHEY and CDR2 is SVGAGI. CDR3 length: 14 amino acids. CDR3 nucleotide sequence: TGTGCCAGCAGTTACTCGGGGGTCGTGCCTGAAGCTTTCTTT. Residues: CASSYSGVVPEAFF.

Note on this clone: The same CDR3 can be traced to other DNA sequences in this sample. The V gene is TRBV5-1, the J gene TRBJ2-3, with D uncertain. This CDR3 region has 12 residues. Between the trimmed V and J ends, which lost 4 bases and 2 bases, there was a span of 5 bases. Germline CDR1 SGHRS, CDR2 YFSETQ. The CDR3 reads CASSGDTDTQYF. The CDR3 DNA reads as TGCGCCAGCAGCGGGGACACAGATACGCAGTATTTT. The whole variable domain, filled in from reference TRBV5-1 and TRBJ2-3, reads KAGVTQTPRYLIKTRGQQVTLSCSPISGHRSVSWYQQTPGQGLQFLFEYFSETQRNKGNFPGRFSGRQFSNSRSEMNVSTLELGDSALYLCASSGDTDTQYFGPGTRLTVL.

This sequence joins TRBV6-1 and TRBJ2-2; 10 bases align to TRBD2. This CDR3 has 15 residues. J lost 6 bases, V lost 3 bases, and 4 bases had no gene match. The germline CDR1 and CDR2 sequences are MNHNS and SASEGT. In nucleotides, the CDR3 is TGTGCCAGCAGTGAGACTAGCGGGTCCCCCGGGGAGCTGTTTTTT. Protein: CASSETSGSPGELFF.

The J gene is TRBJ2-1, the V gene TRBV7-8, with 11 positions matching TRBD2. The CDR3 has 15 amino acids. After removal of 5 bases from V and 6 bases from J, the junction contained 6 bases not matched to a gene. In germline, CDR1 is SGHVS, CDR2 FQNEAQ. In nucleotides, the CDR3 is TGTGCCAGCAGCCCAACCCTAGCGGGAGGCAATGAGCAGTTCTTC. This encodes CASSPTLAGGNEQFF.

This sequence joins TRBV14 and TRBJ2-1; 12 bases agree with TRBD2. Germline loops: CDR1 SGHDN, CDR2 FVKESK. J gave up 7 bases and V 1 base, and 17 bases lay outside the gene matches. The CDR3 extends over 20 amino acids. CDR3 residues: CASSQGRSLAGGPQTNEQFF. The DNA for the CDR3 is TGTGCCAGCAGCCAAGGCCGGAGTCTAGCGGGAGGGCCTCAGACAAATGAGCAGTTCTTC.

This clone was picked up a small number of times. V is TRBV4-1 and J is TRBJ1-3; D is uncertain. Germline CDR1 reads MGHRA; CDR2 reads YSYEKL. V was cut by 0 bases and J by 3 bases, with 0 bases left in between. The CDR3 has 12 amino acids. This CDR3 is CASSQDGNTIYF. The DNA of the CDR3 is TGCGCCAGCAGCCAAGATGGAAACACCATATATTTT.

CDR3 coding DNA: TGTGCCAGCAGTCCCATAGCGGGAGCGGCTTACGAGCAGTACTTC. It yields the protein CASSPIAGAAYEQYF. The chain combines TRBV27 with TRBJ2-7; 9 bases are a match to TRBD2. The germline V gene encodes CDR1 MNHEY and CDR2 SMNVEV (reference sequence). The CDR3 runs 15 residues. With 5 bases clipped from V and 4 bases from J, the junction kept 9 bases outside the gene matches.

On this clone: At the DNA level, this CDR3 is encoded by other sequences in the same sample as well. The chain links TRBV27 to TRBJ2-5; 9 nucleotides agree with TRBD1. The V gene's germline CDR1 is MNHEY and CDR2 SMNVEV (reference sequence). The CDR3 runs to 13 residues. V shed 6 bases, J shed 2 bases, and the junction held 1 base outside the gene matches. CDR3 in DNA: TGTGCCAGCAGCGGGACAGGGCAAGAGACCCAGTACTTC. Protein: CASSGTGQETQYF.

The chain employs TRBV4-1 and TRBJ2-7, with D perhaps matching TRBD2 (5 bases). The V gene lost 1 base and the J gene lost 5 bases, with 12 bases spanning the gap. Germline assignment: CDR1 MGHRA and CDR2 YSYEKL. This CDR3 has 14 residues. In DNA form, the CDR3 reads TGCGCCAGCAGCCAAGTTCTCCCGGGGAACGAGCAGTACTTC. Amino acid sequence: CASSQVLPGNEQYF.

This chain joins TRBV7-9 and TRBJ2-5; D is unresolved. The end of the DNA fits TRBJ2-7 better, so the J call may be wrong. The CDR3 has 13 amino acids. CDR1 and CDR2 (germline): SEHNR, FQNEAQ (reference sequence). CDR3 nucleotides: TGTGCCAGCAGCTCCGTGGAAACCTACGAGCAGTACTTC. Its protein product is CASSSVETYEQYF.

V usage is TRBV27 and J usage is TRBJ1-4, with 10 bases identical to TRBD1. Losses at the gene ends were 7 bases for V and 5 bases for J; bases not matched to a gene: 4. In germline, CDR1 is MNHEY, CDR2 SMNVEV (reference sequence). This CDR3 is 14 amino acids long. The CDR3 loop is CASKDRGPNEKLFF. The CDR3 DNA reads TGTGCCAGCAAAGACAGGGGGCCAAATGAAAAACTGTTTTTT.

The genes are TRBV7-9 and TRBJ2-3; D unclear. The CDR3 runs 14 residues. Trimming cost V 5 bases and J 1 base, with 10 bases left between them. Germline CDR1 reads SEHNR; CDR2 reads FQNEAQ (reference sequence). CDR3 bases: TGTGCCAGCAGCCACCCCCTGGGCACAGATACGCAGTATTTT. The encoded protein is CASSHPLGTDTQYF.

V and J are TRBV7-9 and TRBJ2-1, with D perhaps TRBD1 or TRBD2 (5 bases each). V was cut by 4 bases and J by 5 bases, with 24 bases left in between. The CDR3 is made up of 18 amino acids. Germline CDR1 is SEHNR and CDR2 is FQNEAQ (reference sequence). CDR3 in amino acids: CASSSRTGTEVLDNEQFF. The CDR3 coding sequence is TGTGCCAGCAGCTCTAGGACCGGGACGGAGGTTTTGGACAATGAGCAGTTCTTC.

The gene calls are TRBV7-9 and TRBJ2-7; D might be TRBD1 or TRBD2, each matching 6 bases. Trimming removed 1 base at V and 0 bases at J, with 13 bases between. CDR1 and CDR2 (germline): SEHNR, FQNEAQ (reference sequence). The CDR3 spans 16 residues. For the CDR3, the DNA is TGTGCCAGCAGCTTAGGGGGGGCAGGCAGCTCCTACGAGCAGTACTTC. Its translation is CASSLGGAGSSYEQYF.

DNA for the CDR3: TGTGCCAGCAGCTTAAGTCCTGGGAATGGCTACACCTTC. Amino acid sequence: CASSLSPGNGYTF. This chain uses TRBV7-6 with TRBJ1-2; no reliable D call. This CDR3 has 13 amino acids. V lost 2 bases and J 6 bases, leaving 10 bases between the germline ends. The V gene's germline CDR1 is SGHVS and CDR2 FNYEAQ.

Here the CDR3 DNA reads TGTGCCAGCAGCTCCCGACAGGAGGGAACCTACGAGCAGTACTTC. It codes for CASSSRQEGTYEQYF. The chain recombines TRBV7-8 with TRBJ2-7, with D tentatively TRBD1 or TRBD2 (6 bases each). The length of the CDR3 is 15 residues. V dropped 4 bases and J dropped 2 bases, with 15 bases sitting between them. Germline assignment: CDR1 SGHVS and CDR2 FQNEAQ.

The chain uses TRBV28 and TRBJ2-1, with D unresolved. Germline-derived CDR1 and CDR2 are MDHEN and SYDVKM. The CDR3 is made up of 12 amino acids. Trimming shortened V by 0 bases and J by 7 bases, and 4 bases separated the two germline ends. CDR3 amino acids: CASSLWGNEQFF. The CDR3 DNA follows: TGTGCCAGCAGTTTATGGGGAAATGAGCAGTTCTTC. The full variable domain, rest sourced from reference TRBV28 and TRBJ2-1, is DVKVTQSSRYLVKRTGEKVFLECVQDMDHENMFWYRQDPGLGLRLIYFSYDVKMKEKGDIPEGYSVSREKKERFSLILESASTNQTSMYLCASSLWGNEQFFGPGTRLTVL.

This clone was detected only once. The chain employs TRBV6-1 and TRBJ2-7, with TRBD2 matching over 8 bases. CDR1 and CDR2 from the germline V gene are MNHNS and SASEGT. V gave up 4 bases and J gave up 9 bases; unmatched junction bases: 17. The CDR3 is 16 amino acids. The CDR3 reads CASSGFQLAAEGSQYF. The CDR3 region has the DNA TGTGCCAGCAGTGGGTTCCAACTAGCGGCCGAGGGCTCGCAGTACTTC.

The CDR3 region has the DNA TGTGCCAGCAGCCACGGGACAGAGGACAATCAGCCCCAGCATTTT. Its translation is CASSHGTEDNQPQHF. This sequence joins TRBV16 and TRBJ1-5, with TRBD1 matching over 7 bases. V lost 3 bases and J lost 3; bases outside the gene matches: 5. Per the germline V gene, CDR1 is KGHSY and CDR2 is FQNENV. CDR3 size: 15 residues. The variable domain in full, with the rest retrieved from reference TRBV16 and TRBJ1-5, is GEEVAQTPKHLVRGEGQKAKLYCAPIKGHSYVFWYQQVLKNEFKFLISFQNENVFDETGMPKERFSAKCLPNSPCSLEIQATKLEDSAVYFCASSHGTEDNQPQHFGDGTRLSIL.

The table lists this clone with a few counts. The chain couples TRBV19 to TRBJ1-5; D unclear. Germline V gene lookup returns CDR1 LNHDA and CDR2 SQIVND (reference sequence). V gave up 9 bases and J gave up 2 bases, with 14 bases separating them. CDR3 length: 14 residues. This chain's CDR3 is CASSPALGNQPQHF. DNA for the CDR3: TGTGCCAGCTCGCCAGCTTTGGGCAATCAGCCCCAGCATTTT.

This CDR3 reads CAWSALPGQSLNTEAFF. In DNA, the CDR3 is TGTGCCTGGAGCGCCCTTCCGGGTCAATCCCTGAACACTGAAGCTTTCTTT. The chain is built from TRBV30 and TRBJ1-1; D unresolved. The CDR3 runs to 17 residues. Germline V gene lookup returns CDR1 GTSNPN and CDR2 SVGIG (reference sequence). The ends were cut back, 3 bases at V and 0 bases at J, with 20 bases in the middle.

The chain carries TRBV6-5 and TRBJ2-7; D is unresolved. Germline V gives CDR1 MNHEY, CDR2 SVGAGI. Deletions cut 2 bases from V and 3 bases from J, with 8 bases between. The CDR3 totals 13 residues. The chain's CDR3 is CASSYAESYEQYF. For the CDR3, the DNA is TGTGCCAGCAGTTACGCGGAGAGCTACGAGCAGTACTTC.

The V and J genes are TRBV6-1 and TRBJ1-5; D is ambiguous. Trimming removed 3 bases from V and 1 base from J, with 7 bases in between. The CDR3 is 14 amino acids. Germline V gives CDR1 MNHNS, CDR2 SASEGT. The CDR3 DNA reads TGTGCCAGCAGTGACTTACTGAGCAATCAGCCCCAGCATTTT. The encoded protein is CASSDLLSNQPQHF.

This rearrangement joins TRBV19 to TRBJ2-7, with 9 positions matching TRBD2. CDR3 length: 14 amino acids. CDR1 and CDR2 from the germline V gene are LNHDA and SQIVND (reference sequence). Trimming at V came to 7 bases and at J to 5 bases, leaving 9 bases not matched to a gene. CDR3 amino acids: CASKGLAGENEQYF. The CDR3 DNA sequence: TGTGCCAGTAAGGGGTTAGCGGGAGAAAACGAGCAGTACTTC.

The genes are TRBV29-1 and TRBJ1-3; D is possibly TRBD1 (6 bases). V was shortened by 6 bases and J by 0 bases, with 9 bases between the two germline ends. Germline V CDR1 and CDR2: SQVTM, ANQGSEA. The CDR3 is made up of 13 amino acids. The CDR3 nucleotides read TGCAGCGTCGCAGGGGACTCTGGAAACACCATATATTTT. Translated: CSVAGDSGNTIYF.

The chain combines TRBV29-1 with TRBJ2-2; the D gene is possibly TRBD1 (8 bases). CDR3 size: 13 residues. CDR1 is SQVTM and CDR2 is ANQGSEA in the germline V gene. The germline V and J ends were trimmed by 7 bases and 5 bases, with 14 bases remaining between them. The CDR3 region has the DNA TGCAGCGCGGACAGGGAGGGGACCGGGGAGCTGTTTTTT. Translation gives CSADREGTGELFF.